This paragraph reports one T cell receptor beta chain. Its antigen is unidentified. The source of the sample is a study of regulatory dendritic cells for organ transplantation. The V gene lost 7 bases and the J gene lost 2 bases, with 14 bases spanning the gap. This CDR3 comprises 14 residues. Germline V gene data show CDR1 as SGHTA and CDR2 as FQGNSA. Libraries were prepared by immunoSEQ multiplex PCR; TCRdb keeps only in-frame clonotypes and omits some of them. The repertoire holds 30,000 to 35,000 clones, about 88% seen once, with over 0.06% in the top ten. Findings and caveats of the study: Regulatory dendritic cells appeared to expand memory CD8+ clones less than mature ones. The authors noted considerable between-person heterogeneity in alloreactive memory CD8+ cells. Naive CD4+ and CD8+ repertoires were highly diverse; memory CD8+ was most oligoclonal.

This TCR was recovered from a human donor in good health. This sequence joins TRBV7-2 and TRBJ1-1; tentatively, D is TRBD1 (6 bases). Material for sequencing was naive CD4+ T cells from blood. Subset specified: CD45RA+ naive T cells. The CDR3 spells CASTLAGTNTEAFF. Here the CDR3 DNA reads TGTGCCAGCACCCTCGCGGGGACAAACACTGAAGCTTTCTTT.